Shown below are 24 T cell receptor delta chains from a single sample sequenced in a study of γδ T cells in repeated Plasmodium falciparum infection. Gammadelta T cells were flow-sorted from PBMC into Vgamma9/Vdelta2+ and Vdelta2-negative populations for bulk analysis. TCRdb re-called clones from the multiplex PCR reads using CATT. The sample shows 45,000 to 60,000 delta-chain clones, about 2% of them seen only once. Sequencing used gamma-delta T cells from blood. These receptors all come from a pool of human donors (malaria-infected and uninfected, not separated).

This clone was picked up a small number of times. The protein held in TCRdb is that of a much larger clone and does not match this DNA's translation at residue 5, likely because of a read error; the protein shown is translated from the DNA. The gene calls are TRDV1 and TRDJ1; either TRDD2 or TRDD3 may supply D (9 bases each). The J gene was not available in TCRdb and was assigned here by matching the DNA to germline segments. The CDR3 sequence is 21 residues long. Germline loops: CDR1 TSWWSYY, CDR2 QGS. CDR3 sequence reads: CALGGLDLPTSYWGTSDKLIF. Here the CDR3 DNA reads TGTGCTCTTGGGGGACTTGACCTTCCTACGTCGTACTGGGGGACCTCCGACAAACTCATCTTT.

This clone has just a few counts. TCRdb attributes to this sequence the protein of a much larger clone, which differs from the DNA translation at residue 5; a read error is likely, and the protein displayed is translated from the DNA. The V gene is TRDV1, the J gene TRDJ1, with 7 bases identical to TRDD2. The J gene comes from matching the DNA to germline here; TCRdb lacks it. Germline trimming cut 4 bases from V and 0 bases from J; bases unmatched to any gene: 29. This CDR3 comprises 23 residues. Germline V lookup: CDR1 TSWWSYY, CDR2 QGS. The CDR3, as DNA: TGTGCTCTTGGGGCCCTTAGTTCCTACCCTTTTCGCCGTCTGGCCTTTTACACCGATAAACTCATCTTT. Amino acid sequence: CALGALSSYPFRRLAFYTDKLIF.

The chain uses TRDV1 and TRDJ1; 8 nucleotides align to TRDD3. TCRdb leaves out the J gene; it was filled in here by matching the DNA to germline. CDR1 and CDR2 from the germline V gene are TSWWSYY and QGS. The CDR3 contains 23 residues. The trim removed 0 bases at V and 9 bases at J, leaving 33 bases unmatched. The CDR3 coding sequence is TGTGCTCTTGGGGAACTTAGGCCCGCGGGGAGTGTACTGGGGGGGTGCGCGATCGGGGAACTCATCTTT. Translating it yields CALGELRPAGSVLGGCAIGELIF.

This clone was recorded a few times. TCRdb's protein for this DNA is that of a much larger clone and differs from the translation at residue 8, likely a read error; the protein shown is the DNA translation. The chain couples TRDV1 to TRDJ1; 9 bases match TRDD3. Here the J gene was assigned by germline matching of the DNA, as TCRdb has none. This CDR3 is built from 21 residues. Germline V gene data show CDR1 as TSWWSYY and CDR2 as QGS. The CDR3 DNA reads as TGTGCTCTTGGGGAACTTGACCCTCCTACGTCGTACTGGGGGACCTCCGACAAACTCATCTTT. Its translation is CALGELDPPTSYWGTSDKLIF.

This clone was detected only a few times. It is likely a read error: a sequence one base away is far more abundant. Other DNA sequences in the sample encode the same CDR3. The rearrangement links TRDV3 to TRDJ1, with 7 positions matching TRDD3. Germline V gives CDR1 TVYSNPD, CDR2 GDNSRS (reference sequence). CDR3 length equals 21 residues. V shed 0 bases and J 2 bases; nucleotides not matched to a gene: 27. CDR3 in amino acids: CAFSFIETAYIFWGDTDKLIF. CDR3 coding DNA: TGTGCCTTTAGCTTTATAGAGACGGCCTACATCTTCTGGGGGGATACCGATAAACTCATCTTT. The full variable domain, completed using reference TRDV3 and TRDJ1, is CDKVTQSSPDQTVASGSEVVLLCTYDTVYSNPDLFWYRIRPDYSFQFVFYGDNSRSEGADFTQGRFSVKHILTQKAFHLVISPVRTEDSATYYCAFSFIETAYIFWGDTDKLIFGKGTRVTVEP.

Regarding this clone: TCRdb lists the protein of a much larger clone for this DNA, which differs at residue 5, so this is likely a read error; the protein given here is translated from the DNA itself. The chain combines TRAV38-2/DV8 with TRDJ1, with TRDD3 identical over 10 bases. Since TCRdb gives no J gene, matching the DNA to germline was used here to assign it. Germline CDR1 TSESDYY, CDR2 QEAYKQQN. The CDR3 sequence is 21 residues long. V shed 7 bases, J shed 0 bases, and the junction held 24 bases outside the gene matches. Written as DNA, the CDR3 is TGTGCTTATCTCGACCGGGTCTGGGGGATAATGGGTGGGTTTTACACCGATAAACTCATCTTT. This encodes CAYLDRVWGIMGGFYTDKLIF.

A word on this clone: The protein that TCRdb holds for this DNA derives from a much larger clone and differs from the translated DNA at residue 3, which likely indicates a read error; the protein shown here is translated from the DNA. The chain recombines TRDV1 with TRDJ1; D possibly corresponds to TRDD2 (6 bases). TCRdb lists no J gene, so it was determined here by aligning the DNA to germline. From germline, CDR1 is TSWWSYY and CDR2 QGS. The CDR3 has 22 amino acids. CDR3: CAHGDFPPYFLTSTAYTDKLIF. Here the CDR3 DNA reads TGTGCTCATGGGGACTTCCCCCCCTACTTCCTTACGTCCACCGCGTACACCGATAAACTCATCTTT.

Points on this clone: This DNA translates differently at residue 14 from the TCRdb protein, which is that of a much larger clone; a read error is likely, and the protein shown is the DNA's own translation. The V gene call is TRDV2, and the J gene call is absent; no DNA check was done on the table's D call, TRDD3. The CDR3 covers 16 residues. From germline, CDR1 is GEAIGNYY and CDR2 EKD. Here the CDR3 reads CACDPLTGGYTAQPFF. The DNA for the CDR3 is TGTGCCTGTGACCCCCTTACTGGGGGATACACAGCACAACCCTTCTTT.

In this sample, this clone turned up many times. The identical CDR3 is also encoded by other nucleotide sequences in the sample. The rearrangement links TRDV3 to TRDJ1, with 13 bases fitting TRDD3. V lost 3 bases to trimming and J lost 2 bases; unmatched junction nucleotides: 27. This CDR3 is built from 22 residues. From germline, CDR1 is TVYSNPD and CDR2 GDNSRS (reference sequence). CDR3 sequence reads: CAFLYSSVLGDTWALGTDKLIF. CDR3 DNA sequence: TGTGCCTTCCTTTACTCTTCGGTACTGGGGGATACGTGGGCCTTAGGAACCGATAAACTCATCTTT.

This clone was picked up many times. TCRdb's protein for this DNA is that of a much larger clone and differs from the translation at residue 3, likely a read error; the protein shown is the DNA translation. This rearrangement joins TRDV2 to TRDJ1, with TRDD3 matching over 10 bases. TCRdb carries no J gene annotation; the J gene was assigned here by matching the DNA with germline. With V trimmed by 9 bases and J by 1 base, 16 bases remained unmatched. Germline V gene data show CDR1 as GEAIGNYY and CDR2 as EKD. The CDR3 covers 17 residues. The CDR3 reads CARGIGGIRWCTDKLIF. Written as DNA, the CDR3 is TGTGCCCGTGGGATAGGGGGGATACGTTGGTGCACCGATAAACTCATCTTT.

The chain uses TRDV1 and TRDJ1; 9 bases map to TRDD3. The J gene is not listed in TCRdb, so it was assigned here from a DNA match to germline. In germline, CDR1 is TSWWSYY, CDR2 QGS. The CDR3 runs 20 residues. V shed 1 base, J shed 8 bases, and the junction held 23 bases outside the gene matches. CDR3: CALGERPFHPRGIPQGKLIF. The CDR3 DNA is TGTGCTCTTGGGGAACGGCCTTTCCATCCAAGGGGGATACCGCAAGGGAAACTCATCTTT.

This clone has more than one count but fewer than ten. A read error likely explains why the TCRdb protein, taken from a much larger clone, differs from this DNA's translation at residue 9; the protein shown is translated from the DNA. This sequence joins TRDV3 and TRDJ1; TRDD2 is a possible D gene (6 bases). TCRdb leaves out the J gene; it was filled in here by matching the DNA to germline. Germline CDR1 TVYSNPD, CDR2 GDNSRS (reference sequence). CDR3 size: 17 residues. The CDR3 sequence: CARRLLQGRYNADKLIF. The CDR3, as DNA: TGTGCTCGTCGTCTCCTACAAGGCCGGTACAACGCCGATAAACTCATCTTT.

This clone was counted a few times. The translation of this DNA and the TCRdb protein of a much larger clone differ at residue 7, probably owing to a read error; the protein shown here is translated from the DNA. The identical CDR3 is also encoded by other nucleotide sequences in the sample. The rearrangement joins TRDV2 to TRDJ1; maybe TRDD3 (5 bases). TCRdb offers no J gene call, so here the DNA was matched to germline to obtain one. CDR3 length equals 20 residues. V lost 4 bases to trimming and J lost 3 bases, with 32 bases between them. Germline CDR1 GEAIGNYY, CDR2 EKD. The CDR3 bases are TGTGCCTGTGAACCTATGCGGATAGAAAGGGTTCCAAGGGTGGCCGATAAACTCATCTTT. It encodes CACEPMRIERVPRVADKLIF.

This clone was counted between two and nine times. TCRdb shows a much larger clone's protein in place of this DNA's translation, and the two differ at residue 13, likely through a read error; the protein shown is translated from the DNA. CDR3 in DNA: TGTGCTCTTGGGGTGCCGGCGGGTGGACTGTGGACTCACACCGATAAACTCATCTTT. It specifies CALGVPAGGLWTHTDKLIF. The chain employs TRDV1 and TRDJ1, with D unresolved. Matching the DNA to germline supplied the J gene, which TCRdb does not give. CDR3 length: 19 amino acids. Looked up from germline, CDR1 is TSWWSYY and CDR2 is QGS. The germline V and J ends were trimmed by 4 bases and 0 bases, with 24 bases remaining between them.

Remarks on this clone: The protein in TCRdb stems from a much larger clone and differs at residue 6 from this DNA's translation, likely a read error; here the protein is translated from the DNA. The rearrangement joins TRDV1 to TRDJ1, with D hard to call. Germline CDR1 reads TSWWSYY; CDR2 reads QGS. The CDR3 consists of 16 residues. V lost 5 bases, J lost 10 bases, and 26 bases lay in between. The CDR3 loop is CALGHRGLAQSRGLIF. In DNA form, the CDR3 reads TGTGCTCTTGGGCACAGGGGTCTCGCCCAGTCGCGGGGACTCATCTTT.

Points on this clone: A read error likely explains this, since a far larger clone differs by one base. The same CDR3 is also encoded by other DNA sequences in this sample. The V gene call is TRDV1, and the J gene call is absent; no DNA check was done on the table's D call, TRDD3. CDR3 length equals 22 residues. CDR1 and CDR2 from the germline V gene are TSWWSYY and QGS. This chain's CDR3 is CALGDRRMPRYWGIPYTDKLIF. In DNA, the CDR3 is TGTGCTCTTGGGGACAGGCGGATGCCTCGGTACTGGGGGATACCGTACACCGATAAACTCATCTTC.

In the case of this clone: The mismatch at residue 19 between this DNA's translation and the TCRdb protein of a much larger clone likely reflects a read error; the protein shown is translated from the DNA. The chain links TRDV1 to TRDJ1; 13 nucleotides line up with TRDD3. TCRdb offers no J gene call, so here the DNA was matched to germline to obtain one. CDR1 TSWWSYY and CDR2 QGS come from the germline V gene. Trimming removed 6 bases from V and 3 bases from J; junction bases left unmatched: 31. CDR3 size: 24 residues. The CDR3 DNA reads TGTGCTCTTGGAAAAATTTCCTACTTCTACTGGGGGATACGAGGTAAGGGGTACGCCGATAAACTCATCTTT. This sequence encodes CALGKISYFYWGIRGKGYADKLIF.

This clone was observed at least ten times. The protein given by TCRdb reflects a much larger clone and differs at residue 4 from this DNA's translation, likely from a read error; the protein shown is the DNA's translation. CDR3 residues: CACGTWGIGSWDTRQMFF. CDR3 DNA sequence: TGTGCCTGTGGCACCTGGGGGATTGGCTCCTGGGACACCCGACAGATGTTTTTC. V gene TRDV2 combines with J gene TRDJ3; 9 bases fit TRDD3. As TCRdb names no J gene, one was assigned here on the basis of a DNA match to germline. Germline V gives CDR1 GEAIGNYY, CDR2 EKD. The CDR3 is 18 residues long.

To note about this clone: This DNA translates differently at residue 19 from the TCRdb protein, which is that of a much larger clone; a read error is likely, and the protein shown is the DNA's own translation. The V and J genes are TRDV3 and TRDJ1; 9 bases align to TRDD3. TCRdb leaves out the J gene; it was filled in here by matching the DNA to germline. Germline CDR1 TVYSNPD, CDR2 GDNSRS (reference sequence). CDR3 size: 22 residues. DNA of the CDR3: TGTGCCTTTAGATTCCCGTACTGGGGGACCCGCGCCAGGTCACAATACACCGATGAACTCATCTTT. It encodes CAFRFPYWGTRARSQYTDELIF.

Regarding this clone: TCRdb lists the protein of a much larger clone for this DNA, which differs at residue 4, so this is likely a read error; the protein given here is translated from the DNA itself. The V call is TRDV2, the J call TRDJ1; D unclear. CDR1 is GEAIGNYY and CDR2 is EKD in the germline V gene. This CDR3 has 15 residues. The CDR3 spells CACVTITQNTDKLIF. The CDR3 DNA reads TGTGCCTGTGTCACCATCACCCAAAACACCGATAAACTCATCTTT.

A remark on this clone: TCRdb shows a much larger clone's protein in place of this DNA's translation, and the two differ at residue 11, likely through a read error; the protein shown is translated from the DNA. The chain links TRDV1 to TRDJ3, with 13 positions matching TRDD3. Since TCRdb gives no J gene, matching the DNA to germline was used here to assign it. Per germline, CDR1 TSWWSYY and CDR2 QGS. The CDR3 length is 22 residues. With V trimmed by 5 bases and J by 1 base, 14 bases remained unmatched. Written as DNA, the CDR3 is TGTGCTCTTGGGATGACTGGGGGATACGTTGGCGTTGGGTCCTGGGACACCCGACAGATGTTTTTC. Protein product: CALGMTGGYVGVGSWDTRQMFF.

In its sample, this clone was seen many times. The V call is TRDV2, the J call TRDJ1, with 8 bases matching TRDD3. Unmatched junction bases numbered 7, after V lost 2 bases and J lost 3 bases. This CDR3 has 15 residues. CDR1 is GEAIGNYY, CDR2 EKD, per germline. CDR3 nucleotides: TGTGCCTGTGACAGACTGGGGGCCTCCGCCGATAAACTCATCTTT. As protein: CACDRLGASADKLIF.

As to this clone: TCRdb pairs this DNA with a much larger clone's protein that differs at residue 13, likely a read error; the protein shown was translated from the DNA. This chain links TRDV3 with TRDJ1; the D gene is possibly TRDD2 (6 bases). TCRdb leaves out the J gene; it was filled in here by matching the DNA to germline. Per germline, CDR1 TVYSNPD and CDR2 GDNSRS (reference sequence). This CDR3 region has 17 residues. CDR3 nucleotide sequence: TGTGCTCGTCGTCTCCTACAAGGCTGGTACAACGCCGAGAAACTCATCTTT. The encoded protein is CARRLLQGWYNAEKLIF.

Concerning this clone: A far larger clone is off by one base, so a read error is likely. Other DNA sequences in this sample translate to the same CDR3. This rearrangement joins TRDV1 to TRDJ1, with 7 bases fitting TRDD3. Per the germline V gene, CDR1 is TSWWSYY and CDR2 is QGS. After removal of 5 bases from V and 4 bases from J, the junction contained 31 bases not matched to a gene. The CDR3 spans 22 residues. CDR3 nucleotide sequence: TGTGCTCTTGGGCCCGCCCTCTTTCTCGGACTACTGGGGACGCCGGGGGGCGATAAACTCATCTTT. Translated, it gives CALGPALFLGLLGTPGGDKLIF.